Listed below are T cell receptor beta chains from one sample, sequenced in a study of blood T cell repertoires in COVID-19. TCRdb's table, derived via immunoSEQ multiplex PCR, lists solely in-frame clones and lacks some. Of approximately 120,000 clones in the sample, nearly 90% were seen once. Sequencing was performed on peripheral blood. The receptors here all came from a woman of 80 years or more with acute or convalescent COVID-19. CDR3s include the opening cysteine and the closing phenylalanine or tryptophan. A D gene is named only where the DNA matches it firmly. Clone size, where shown, is once, few, many, or a class for clones that have expanded.

abundance: NA; j_gene: TRBJ2-6; v_gene: TRBV28; d_gene: TRBD1; CDR3nt: TGTGCCAGCAGCTACAGGGGGACTGGGGCCAACGTCCTGACTTTC; CDR3aa: CASSYRGTGANVLTF
abundance: NA; j_gene: TRBJ2-6; v_gene: TRBV5-1; d_gene: NA; CDR3nt: TGCGCCAGCAGCTTGGAGCTCTGGACAGCCTTCTCTGGGGCCAACGTCCTGACTTTC; CDR3aa: CASSLELWTAFSGANVLTF
abundance: NA; j_gene: TRBJ2-1; v_gene: TRBV4-3; d_gene: TRBD2; CDR3nt: TGCGCCAGCAGCCAAGACTCCTCTTGGACTAGCGGGGGCAATGAGCAGTTCTTC; CDR3aa: CASSQDSSWTSGGNEQFF
abundance: NA; j_gene: TRBJ2-7; v_gene: TRBV5-4; d_gene: TRBD1; CDR3nt: TGTGCCAGCAGCTTTACAGGGGACGAGCAGTACTTC; CDR3aa: CASSFTGDEQYF
abundance: NA; j_gene: TRBJ1-5; v_gene: TRBV19; d_gene: TRBD1; CDR3nt: TGTGCCAGTAGTATCTCAGGGGGCCAGCCCCAGCATTTT; CDR3aa: CASSISGGQPQHF
abundance: NA; j_gene: TRBJ2-7; v_gene: TRBV14; d_gene: NA; CDR3nt: TGTGCCAGCAGCCAAGAAAGAGGGAGGCCGGATTACGAGCAGTACTTC; CDR3aa: CASSQERGRPDYEQYF
abundance: once; j_gene: TRBJ2-2; v_gene: TRBV24-1; d_gene: NA; CDR3nt: TGTGCCACCAGTGACCCAGGCCCCCGGAACACCGGGGAGCTGTTTTTT; CDR3aa: CATSDPGPRNTGELFF
abundance: NA; j_gene: TRBJ1-2; v_gene: TRBV7-2; d_gene: NA; CDR3nt: TGTGCCAGCAGCTTCACAGGATATGGCTACACCTTC; CDR3aa: CASSFTGYGYTF
abundance: NA; j_gene: TRBJ2-2; v_gene: TRBV6-5; d_gene: NA; CDR3nt: TGTGCCAGCAGTCTACAGGGTAGGACCGGGGAGCTGTTTTTT; CDR3aa: CASSLQGRTGELFF
abundance: NA; j_gene: TRBJ2-5; v_gene: TRBV9; d_gene: TRBD1; CDR3nt: TGTGCCAGCAGCGTTGGGACAGTACAAGAGACCCAGTACTTC; CDR3aa: CASSVGTVQETQYF
abundance: NA; j_gene: TRBJ2-1; v_gene: TRBV3-1/TRBV3-2; d_gene: NA; CDR3nt: TGTGCCAGCAGCCAAGTTCTAAGGACTCACAATGAGCAGTTCTTC; CDR3aa: CASSQVLRTHNEQFF
abundance: NA; j_gene: TRBJ1-2; v_gene: TRBV7-2; d_gene: NA; CDR3nt: TGTGCCAGCAGCTTAAGACAGGCGGGTGGCTACACCTTC; CDR3aa: CASSLRQAGGYTF
abundance: NA; j_gene: TRBJ1-2; v_gene: TRBV5-5; d_gene: TRBD1; CDR3nt: TGTGCCAGCAGCTTACAGGGGGGCTATGGCTACACCTTC; CDR3aa: CASSLQGGYGYTF
abundance: NA; j_gene: TRBJ1-1; v_gene: TRBV7-3; d_gene: TRBD1; CDR3nt: TGTGCCAGCAGCTCGACAGGGAGCACTGAAGCTTTCTTT; CDR3aa: CASSSTGSTEAFF
abundance: few; j_gene: TRBJ2-5; v_gene: TRBV12-5; d_gene: TRBD2; CDR3nt: TGTGCTAGTGGACCGGGACTAGCGGGAATCGGAAGGGAGACCCAGTACTTC; CDR3aa: CASGPGLAGIGRETQYF
abundance: NA; j_gene: TRBJ2-3; v_gene: TRBV6-5; d_gene: NA; CDR3nt: TGTGCCAGCACCCGGACAGTTCGGGATACGCAGTATTTT; CDR3aa: CASTRTVRDTQYF
abundance: NA; j_gene: TRBJ2-7; v_gene: TRBV12-2; d_gene: NA; CDR3nt: TGTGCAAGTCGCTTACCCGAGAGGACAGGACGATCCTACGAGCAGTACTTC; CDR3aa: CASRLPERTGRSYEQYF
abundance: NA; j_gene: TRBJ1-2; v_gene: TRBV4-2; d_gene: TRBD1; CDR3nt: TGTGCCAGCAGCCAAGGAGAGGGACAGGGAAATGGCTACACCTTC; CDR3aa: CASSQGEGQGNGYTF
abundance: NA; j_gene: TRBJ1-3; v_gene: TRBV6-6; d_gene: NA; CDR3nt: TGTGCCAGCAGCCCCGCCCTTAGCACCATATATTTT; CDR3aa: CASSPALSTIYF
abundance: NA; j_gene: TRBJ1-3; v_gene: TRBV28; d_gene: TRBD1; CDR3nt: TGTGCCAGCAGTTTCAGCAGGGGGCGAGGCATATATTTT; CDR3aa: CASSFSRGRGIYF
abundance: NA; j_gene: TRBJ2-3; v_gene: TRBV5-4; d_gene: TRBD2; CDR3nt: TGTGCCAGCAGCTTAGGGACTAGGGGCACAGATACGCAGTATTTT; CDR3aa: CASSLGTRGTDTQYF
abundance: NA; j_gene: TRBJ2-1; v_gene: TRBV5-1; d_gene: TRBD2; CDR3nt: TGCGCCAGCAGCTCTCTACTAGCGGGTGAGCAGTTCTTC; CDR3aa: CASSSLLAGEQFF
abundance: NA; j_gene: TRBJ2-4; v_gene: TRBV6-6; d_gene: TRBD2; CDR3nt: TGTGCCAGCAGGCGACTAGCGGGAGGATCGTTAGCCAAAAACATTCAGTACTTC; CDR3aa: CASRRLAGGSLAKNIQYF
abundance: NA; j_gene: TRBJ1-1; v_gene: TRBV18; d_gene: NA; CDR3nt: TGTGCCAGCTCACCTAAAAACACTGAAGCTTTCTTT; CDR3aa: CASSPKNTEAFF
abundance: NA; j_gene: TRBJ2-7; v_gene: TRBV5-1; d_gene: TRBD2; CDR3nt: TGCGCCAGCAGCTTCGTAGCGGGACCTTCCTACGAGCAGTACTTC; CDR3aa: CASSFVAGPSYEQYF
abundance: NA; j_gene: TRBJ2-2; v_gene: TRBV14; d_gene: NA; CDR3nt: TGTGCCAGCAGCCGCGGGCGCAGTTCCGGGGAGCTGTTTTTT; CDR3aa: CASSRGRSSGELFF
abundance: NA; j_gene: TRBJ2-3; v_gene: TRBV7-9; d_gene: NA; CDR3nt: TGTGCCAGCTCGGTAGATACGCAGTATTTT; CDR3aa: CASSVDTQYF
abundance: NA; j_gene: TRBJ1-2; v_gene: TRBV27; d_gene: TRBD1; CDR3nt: TGTGCCAGCAACCCAAGGGACAGGGGACTGAATGGCTACACCTTC; CDR3aa: CASNPRDRGLNGYTF
abundance: NA; j_gene: TRBJ1-2; v_gene: TRBV6-1; d_gene: TRBD1; CDR3nt: TGTGCCAGCAGTGATTCCGGGACAGGGGAGAGAGGCTACACCTTC; CDR3aa: CASSDSGTGERGYTF
abundance: NA; j_gene: TRBJ1-5; v_gene: TRBV5-1; d_gene: NA; CDR3nt: TGCGCCAGCAGCCTTCGGCCGGTCGGGATTGGCAATCAGCCCCAGCATTTT; CDR3aa: CASSLRPVGIGNQPQHF
abundance: NA; j_gene: TRBJ2-3; v_gene: TRBV6-5; d_gene: NA; CDR3nt: TGTGCCAGCAGTTTACGAACAGGAGACACAGATACGCAGTATTTT; CDR3aa: CASSLRTGDTDTQYF
abundance: NA; j_gene: TRBJ1-5; v_gene: TRBV27; d_gene: TRBD1; CDR3nt: TGTGCCAGCAGGACAGGGGTAGGTCAGCCCCAGCATTTT; CDR3aa: CASRTGVGQPQHF
abundance: NA; j_gene: TRBJ1-6; v_gene: TRBV19; d_gene: NA; CDR3nt: TGTGCCAGTAGTATCCAAGGCGGGGGATATAATTCACCCCTCCACTTT; CDR3aa: CASSIQGGGYNSPLHF
abundance: NA; j_gene: TRBJ1-6; v_gene: TRBV18; d_gene: NA; CDR3nt: TGTGCCAGCCGCGGGGGGAGCTCCTATAATTCACCCCTCCACTTT; CDR3aa: CASRGGSSYNSPLHF
abundance: NA; j_gene: TRBJ1-2; v_gene: TRBV7-9; d_gene: NA; CDR3nt: TGTGCCAGCAGACTTAACAGCTATGGCTACACCTTC; CDR3aa: CASRLNSYGYTF
abundance: NA; j_gene: TRBJ2-7; v_gene: TRBV3-1/TRBV3-2; d_gene: TRBD1; CDR3nt: TGTGCCAGCAGCCGGACAGGGGGCACCATGGGGGAGCAGTACTTC; CDR3aa: CASSRTGGTMGEQYF
abundance: NA; j_gene: TRBJ1-5; v_gene: TRBV7-2; d_gene: TRBD1; CDR3nt: TGTGCCAGCAGCTTAACAGGGGGTAGACAGCCCCAGCATTTT; CDR3aa: CASSLTGGRQPQHF
abundance: NA; j_gene: TRBJ2-5; v_gene: TRBV12-3/TRBV12-4; d_gene: TRBD1; CDR3nt: TGTGCCAGCCGGGACAGGGGACAAGAGACCCAGTACTTC; CDR3aa: CASRDRGQETQYF
abundance: NA; j_gene: TRBJ1-2; v_gene: TRBV6-5; d_gene: NA; CDR3nt: TGTGCCAGCAGTTTAACCGGGACTGGGGGCTATGGCTACACCTTC; CDR3aa: CASSLTGTGGYGYTF
abundance: NA; j_gene: TRBJ1-5; v_gene: TRBV9; d_gene: TRBD1; CDR3nt: TGTGCCAGCAGCGAAGGGACAGGGGGCGTGGGTCAGCCCCAGCATTTT; CDR3aa: CASSEGTGGVGQPQHF
abundance: NA; j_gene: TRBJ2-1; v_gene: TRBV5-1; d_gene: NA; CDR3nt: TGCGCCAGCCAGGGCCTTACCTACAATGAGCAGTTCTTC; CDR3aa: CASQGLTYNEQFF
abundance: NA; j_gene: TRBJ1-1; v_gene: TRBV5-8; d_gene: NA; CDR3nt: TGTGCCAGCACCTCTACCGCGACCACGGGGGGAGCTTTCTTT; CDR3aa: CASTSTATTGGAFF
abundance: NA; j_gene: TRBJ1-6; v_gene: TRBV6-2/TRBV6-3; d_gene: NA; CDR3nt: TGTGCCAGCAGTTTAGGGGGACGGAATTCACCCCTCCACTTT; CDR3aa: CASSLGGRNSPLHF
abundance: NA; j_gene: TRBJ1-2; v_gene: TRBV5-1; d_gene: TRBD1; CDR3nt: TGCGCCAGCAGCTTGGTGCCAGGGGGCTATGGCTACACCTTC; CDR3aa: CASSLVPGGYGYTF
abundance: NA; j_gene: TRBJ1-4; v_gene: TRBV6-5; d_gene: NA; CDR3nt: TGTGCCAGCAGTCACACATGGGGCGTTGGCGAAAAACTGTTTTTT; CDR3aa: CASSHTWGVGEKLFF
abundance: NA; j_gene: TRBJ1-1; v_gene: TRBV7-9; d_gene: TRBD1; CDR3nt: TGTGCCAGCAGCTTCCCAGGGGGGACAAAGAACACTGAAGCTTTCTTT; CDR3aa: CASSFPGGTKNTEAFF
abundance: NA; j_gene: TRBJ2-4; v_gene: TRBV19; d_gene: TRBD1; CDR3nt: TGTGCCAGTAGTACTGGGACAGGGAAAGCCAAAAACATTCAGTACTTC; CDR3aa: CASSTGTGKAKNIQYF
abundance: NA; j_gene: TRBJ2-2; v_gene: TRBV5-1; d_gene: NA; CDR3nt: TGCGCCAGCCTCCGGGAGCCGGACACCGGGGAGCTGTTTTTT; CDR3aa: CASLREPDTGELFF
abundance: NA; j_gene: TRBJ1-1; v_gene: TRBV15; d_gene: NA; CDR3nt: TGTGCCACCAGCGCCCCGAGCACTGAAGCTTTCTTT; CDR3aa: CATSAPSTEAFF
abundance: once; j_gene: TRBJ1-2; v_gene: TRBV28; d_gene: TRBD1; CDR3nt: TGTGCCAGCAGCCTGGGACAGCATTATGGCTACACCTTC; CDR3aa: CASSLGQHYGYTF
abundance: once; j_gene: TRBJ2-1; v_gene: TRBV19; d_gene: TRBD2; CDR3nt: TGTGCCAGTAGTAATATGGTAATTAGCGGGAGCTCCTACAATGAGCAGTTCTTC; CDR3aa: CASSNMVISGSSYNEQFF
abundance: NA; j_gene: TRBJ1-1; v_gene: TRBV6-1; d_gene: TRBD1; CDR3nt: TGTGCCAGCAGTGAGCTACAGGGGGCTATCTCTGAAGCTTTCTTT; CDR3aa: CASSELQGAISEAFF
abundance: NA; j_gene: TRBJ1-5; v_gene: TRBV10-2; d_gene: NA; CDR3nt: TGCGCCAGCAGTGAGTCCCGAACTAATAGCAATCAGCCCCAGCATTTT; CDR3aa: CASSESRTNSNQPQHF
abundance: NA; j_gene: TRBJ2-1; v_gene: TRBV7-9; d_gene: TRBD1; CDR3nt: TGTGCCAGCAGGAAAGGACAGGGGTGGGACAATGAGCAGTTCTTC; CDR3aa: CASRKGQGWDNEQFF
abundance: NA; j_gene: TRBJ2-5; v_gene: TRBV2; d_gene: TRBD1; CDR3nt: TGTGCCAGCAGCACGGGACAGTCACAAGAGACCCAGTACTTC; CDR3aa: CASSTGQSQETQYF
abundance: NA; j_gene: TRBJ1-4; v_gene: TRBV2; d_gene: NA; CDR3nt: TGTGCCAGCAGTGTGGACAGAACTAATGAAAAACTGTTTTTT; CDR3aa: CASSVDRTNEKLFF
abundance: few; j_gene: TRBJ1-2; v_gene: TRBV7-3; d_gene: TRBD1; CDR3nt: TGTGCCAGCAGCCCGAGACAGGGAGTCGGCATAGGCTACACCTTC; CDR3aa: CASSPRQGVGIGYTF
abundance: NA; j_gene: TRBJ2-2; v_gene: TRBV7-2; d_gene: TRBD1; CDR3nt: TGTGCCAGCAGGTGGGACAGGGGGAACACCGGGGAGCTGTTTTTT; CDR3aa: CASRWDRGNTGELFF